Each of the 26 T cell receptor beta chains below was sequenced from the same sample in a study of cytomegalovirus exposure and HLA in healthy donors. PCR primers comprised 60 Vbeta and 13 Jbeta primers. TCRdb keeps only in-frame clones here, not all; method: immunoSEQ multiplex PCR. The sample includes 150,000 to 200,000 clones, roughly 77% seen only once; the top ten take approximately 10%. The sample comprised PBMCs. Source of these receptors: a man between 18 and 29 years old in good health and CMV-seropositive.

This rearrangement joins TRBV28 to TRBJ2-1, with 12 bases lining up with TRBD2. With V trimmed by 4 bases and J by 15 bases, 4 bases remained unmatched. The germline gives CDR1 MDHEN, CDR2 SYDVKM. The CDR3 has 12 residues. CDR3 DNA sequence: TGTGCCAGCAGTTCTACTAGCGGGAGGTTGTTCTTC. Translating it yields CASSSTSGRLFF.

The chain couples TRBV6-4 to TRBJ2-1; possible D gene TRBD2, 7 bases. The CDR3 is 15 residues long. Trimming left V 6 bases short and J 6 bases short, with 18 bases between. Germline values: CDR1 MRHNA, CDR2 SNTAGT. CDR3 residues: CASSPGGRGSNEQFF. The DNA of the CDR3 is TGTGCCAGCAGCCCTGGGGGGAGGGGGTCCAATGAGCAGTTCTTC.

The CDR3 bases are TGTGCCAGCAGCTTGTTGCAGGAACAGGAGACCCAGTACTTC. The encoded protein is CASSLLQEQETQYF. The chain employs TRBV5-4 and TRBJ2-5; D gene unclear. Germline V gene lookup returns CDR1 SGHNT and CDR2 YYREEE (reference sequence). V was shortened by 1 base and J by 5 bases, with 12 bases between the two germline ends. CDR3 size: 14 residues. Full variable domain (remainder filled in from reference TRBV5-4 and TRBJ2-5): ETGVTQSPTHLIKTRGQQVTLRCSSQSGHNTVSWYQQALGQGPQFIFQYYREEENGRGNFPPRFSGLQFPNYSSELNVNALELDDSALYLCASSLLQEQETQYFGPGTRLLVL.

The chain combines TRBV13 with TRBJ1-5; D might be TRBD1 (5 bases). The germline V and J ends were trimmed by 7 bases and 4 bases, with 17 bases remaining between them. The germline gives CDR1 PRHDT, CDR2 FYEKMQ (reference sequence). The CDR3 length is 15 residues. CDR3 bases: TGTGCCAGCACCCCCGTCGGGGACTCTAATCAGCCCCAGCATTTT. Its translation: CASTPVGDSNQPQHF.

V and J are TRBV28 and TRBJ2-7; the D gene is possibly TRBD2 (6 bases). CDR1 is MDHEN, CDR2 SYDVKM, per germline. V dropped 6 bases and J dropped 1 base, with 13 bases sitting between them. The CDR3 loop spans 14 amino acids. The CDR3 loop is CASRLGLQSYEQYF. CDR3 nucleotide sequence: TGTGCCAGCAGGTTGGGACTCCAATCCTACGAGCAGTACTTC. Drawing the rest from reference TRBV28 and TRBJ2-7, the complete variable domain is DVKVTQSSRYLVKRTGEKVFLECVQDMDHENMFWYRQDPGLGLRLIYFSYDVKMKEKGDIPEGYSVSREKKERFSLILESASTNQTSMYLCASRLGLQSYEQYFGPGTRLTVT.

This clone showed up just once. The chain combines TRBV4-1 with TRBJ2-1, with 13 bases lining up with TRBD2. This CDR3 comprises 15 residues. V trimming: 6 bases; J trimming: 8 bases; junction bases outside the gene matches: 7. CDR1 and CDR2 (germline): MGHRA, YSYEKL. The CDR3 is CASSRTSGSMDEQFF. As DNA, the CDR3 is TGCGCCAGCAGTAGGACTAGCGGGAGTATGGATGAGCAGTTCTTC.

The chain is built from TRBV27 and TRBJ2-1; 8 bases match TRBD2. The CDR3 runs 17 residues. Trimming at V came to 5 bases and at J to 10 bases, leaving 19 bases not matched to a gene. Germline CDR1 and CDR2: MNHEY and SMNVEV (reference sequence). CDR3 loop: CASSNYPGAGGTKEQFF. In nucleotides, the CDR3 is TGTGCCAGCAGTAACTACCCAGGGGCGGGAGGAACTAAGGAGCAGTTCTTC.

The chain combines TRBV28 with TRBJ2-7; 7 bases are shared with TRBD1. After removal of 6 bases from V and 0 bases from J, the junction contained 8 bases not matched to a gene. The V gene's germline CDR1 is MDHEN and CDR2 SYDVKM. CDR3 length: 15 residues. In nucleotides, the CDR3 is TGTGCCAGCAGCCAAAGGGGACAGAGCTCCTACGAGCAGTACTTC. This sequence encodes CASSQRGQSSYEQYF.

The genes are TRBV10-1 and TRBJ2-1, with a possible D match to TRBD2 (5 bases). Germline CDR1 reads WNHNN; CDR2 reads SYGVQD (reference sequence). Trimming pared 6 bases from V and 0 bases from J, leaving 9 bases between. The CDR3 is made up of 14 amino acids. CDR3 protein: CASRMGSSYNEQFF. As DNA, the CDR3 is TGCGCCAGCAGAATGGGGAGCTCCTACAATGAGCAGTTCTTC.

The chain has TRBV9 and TRBJ1-2; D may be TRBD1 (6 bases). The CDR3 contains 16 residues. Germline CDR1 SGDLS, CDR2 YYNGEE. Trimming stripped 3 bases from V and 0 bases from J, with 15 bases between. The chain's CDR3 is CASSERGSGSNYGYTF. The CDR3 coding sequence is TGTGCCAGCAGCGAAAGGGGGAGTGGATCTAACTATGGCTACACCTTC.

The rearrangement links TRBV7-8 to TRBJ2-3, with TRBD2 matching over 7 bases. The V and J ends lost 4 bases and 2 bases, in that order; junction bases with no gene match: 3. Per germline, CDR1 SGHVS and CDR2 FQNEAQ. The CDR3 extends over 14 amino acids. The CDR3: CASSSSGLTDTQYF. As DNA, the CDR3 is TGTGCCAGCAGCTCTAGCGGACTCACAGATACGCAGTATTTT.

This clone occurred once. V is TRBV27 and J is TRBJ2-7, with 9 bases that match TRBD2. The V and J ends lost 5 bases and 7 bases, in that order; junction bases with no gene match: 12. The CDR3 spans 15 residues. Germline CDR1 and CDR2: MNHEY and SMNVEV (reference sequence). For the CDR3, the DNA is TGTGCCAGCAGTCCCTTAGCGGGAGTCGGTGGAGAGCAGTACTTC. Amino acids: CASSPLAGVGGEQYF.

The chain carries TRBV27 and TRBJ2-5; TRBD1 matches 8 bases. The tail of the sequence fits TRBJ2-7 better, so the J call may be wrong. CDR1 and CDR2 (germline): MNHEY, SMNVEV (reference sequence). CDR3 length: 14 amino acids. The CDR3 coding sequence is TGTGCCAGCAGTTTGACAGGGGCGATGCCCGAGCAGTACTTC. Amino acids: CASSLTGAMPEQYF.

The V gene is TRBV6-6, the J gene TRBJ2-1; TRBD2 matches 8 bases. The CDR3 has 14 residues. Germline CDR1 and CDR2: MNHNY and SVGAGI (reference sequence). V trimming: 4 bases; J trimming: 11 bases; junction bases outside the gene matches: 10. The chain's CDR3 is CASSSDLYSGKQFF. CDR3 in DNA: TGTGCCAGCAGTTCGGACCTCTATAGCGGGAAGCAGTTCTTC.

This clone was observed once. The genes are TRBV7-9 and TRBJ2-3, with D maybe TRBD2 (6 bases). Germline lookup yields CDR1 SEHNR and CDR2 FQNEAQ (reference sequence). This CDR3 region has 15 residues. The germline V and J ends were trimmed by 3 bases and 2 bases, with 12 bases remaining between them. The CDR3 region has the DNA TGTGCCAGCAGCTTGCGGGACCTACACACAGATACGCAGTATTTT. Translation gives CASSLRDLHTDTQYF.

This clone has a single count. The chain carries TRBV28 and TRBJ2-7, with a possible D match to TRBD1 (5 bases). This CDR3 has 15 residues. CDR1 and CDR2 from the germline V gene are MDHEN and SYDVKM. Trimming took 3 bases from V and 0 from J, leaving 12 bases between them. The CDR3 here is CASSFRAVSSYEQYF. CDR3 nucleotide sequence: TGTGCCAGCAGTTTCAGGGCGGTCAGCTCCTACGAGCAGTACTTC.

The V and J genes are TRBV6-1 and TRBJ1-4, with a possible D match to TRBD1 (5 bases). Germline CDR1 MNHNS, CDR2 SASEGT. CDR3 size: 14 residues. V was shortened by 3 bases and J by 8 bases, with 13 bases between the two germline ends. CDR3 nucleotide sequence: TGTGCCAGCAGTGACGACTCTAGGGGAGAAAAACTGTTTTTT. Translating it yields CASSDDSRGEKLFF.

The gene calls are TRBV2 and TRBJ2-3; 8 bases line up with TRBD2. V lost 3 bases and J lost 4; bases outside the gene matches: 6. This CDR3 has 15 amino acids. Per the germline V gene, CDR1 is SNHLY and CDR2 is FYNNEI. The CDR3 DNA reads TGTGCCAGCAGTGATCTCTCGGGAGGGGCAGATACGCAGTATTTT. It codes for CASSDLSGGADTQYF.

The V gene is TRBV30, the J gene TRBJ2-4, with 8 bases identical to TRBD1. The CDR3 is 13 residues long. The V gene's germline CDR1 is GTSNPN and CDR2 SVGIG (reference sequence). The V gene end was trimmed by 0 bases and the J gene end by 8 bases; junction bases not matched to a gene: 3. The CDR3 nucleotides are TGTGCCTGGAGTGTGGCACAGGGGGACATTCAGTACTTC. Translation: CAWSVAQGDIQYF. Drawing the rest from reference TRBV30 and TRBJ2-4, the complete variable domain is SQTIHQWPATLVQPVGSPLSLECTVEGTSNPNLYWYRQAAGRGLQLLFYSVGIGQISSEVPQNLSASRPQDRQFILSSKKLLLSDSGFYLCAWSVAQGDIQYFGAGTRLSVL.

This clone was detected only once. The chain couples TRBV6-4 to TRBJ2-3, with a tentative D call TRBD1 (6 bases). CDR1 and CDR2 from the germline V gene are MRHNA and SNTAGT. V gave up 6 bases and J gave up 0 bases, with 10 bases separating them. This CDR3 region has 14 residues. CDR3 loop: CASSRGGSTDTQYF. In DNA, the CDR3 is TGTGCCAGCAGCAGGGGCGGGAGCACAGATACGCAGTATTTT.

V is TRBV11-2 and J is TRBJ1-1; unclear D gene. The CDR3 length is 12 residues. V lost 1 base to trimming and J lost 8 bases, with 8 bases between them. The germline CDR1 and CDR2 sequences are SGHAT and FQNNGV. CDR3 loop: CASSLGPAEAFF. The CDR3 DNA sequence: TGTGCCAGCAGCTTAGGCCCCGCGGAAGCTTTCTTT.

This clone was observed a few times. The V gene is TRBV6-6, the J gene TRBJ1-1, with 10 bases that match TRBD1. The CDR3 consists of 16 residues. Per germline, CDR1 MNHNY and CDR2 SVGAGI (reference sequence). Trimming took 6 bases from V and 6 from J; bases not matched to a gene: 13. This CDR3 is CASSETGGILIAEAFF. The CDR3 bases are TGTGCCAGCAGCGAGACAGGGGGCATCTTGATTGCTGAAGCTTTCTTT.

This chain links TRBV18 with TRBJ2-5; 9 nucleotides align to TRBD2. The CDR3 loop spans 15 amino acids. Trimming removed 3 bases from V and 1 base from J; junction bases left unmatched: 3. Germline V gene data show CDR1 as KGHSH and CDR2 as LQKENI. The DNA of the CDR3 is TGTGCCAGCTCACCTATAGCGGGAGCCCAAGAGACCCAGTACTTC. This gives the protein CASSPIAGAQETQYF.

The V and J genes are TRBV2 and TRBJ2-5, with a possible D match to TRBD1 (6 bases). V was trimmed by 6 bases and J by 5 bases, leaving 10 bases between them. The CDR3 totals 12 residues. CDR1 is SNHLY and CDR2 is FYNNEI in the germline V gene. The chain's CDR3 is CASRDSQETQYF. As DNA, the CDR3 is TGTGCCAGCAGGGACAGCCAGGAGACCCAGTACTTC.

Only a few counts were recorded for this clone. The V and J genes are TRBV14 and TRBJ2-1; 10 bases map to TRBD2. This CDR3 is 13 amino acids long. CDR1 and CDR2 (germline): SGHDN, FVKESK. V was pared by 4 bases and J by 13 bases, with 7 bases of the junction left unmatched. The CDR3 DNA is TGTGCCAGCAGCCCCTCTAGCGGGAGACCCCAGTTCTTC. It specifies CASSPSSGRPQFF.

Only a few counts were recorded for this clone. The chain couples TRBV5-1 to TRBJ2-2; 9 bases are shared with TRBD2. This CDR3 has 16 amino acids. CDR1 and CDR2 (germline): SGHRS, YFSETQ. V gave up 4 bases and J gave up 0 bases; unmatched junction bases: 4. This CDR3 reads CASSKTSGTNTGELFF. In DNA form, the CDR3 reads TGCGCCAGCAGCAAGACTAGCGGCACGAACACCGGGGAGCTGTTTTTT.